The clone carrying this T cell receptor beta chain was seen only once. This specimen belongs to a study of blood T cell repertoires in COVID-19. About the research overall: Sites across the United States, Italy and Spain contributed samples from acute and convalescent COVID-19. The cDNA or gDNA used as material had been derived from T cells, B-cell-depleted T cells, or PBMCs.

Trimming took 7 bases from V and 4 from J; bases not matched to a gene: 6. The CDR3 loop spans 14 amino acids. The germline V gene encodes CDR1 MNHEY and CDR2 SVGAGI. Original methodology: The assay estimated nucleated cells by amplifying reference gene primers. Using immunoSEQ multiplex PCR, the repertoire was profiled, and TCRdb retains in-frame clones only, with some absent. V and J calls and clone size are given by that table; D and trimming were obtained from the DNA. The table lists roughly 150,000 clones, 65% to 90% of them singletons, with about 7% in the top ten. The chain is built from TRBV6-5 and TRBJ1-1; TRBD1 agrees at 10 bases. The sequence was collected from a woman between 50 and 59 years old in a cohort sampled during active or convalescent COVID-19. Sequencing used peripheral blood. CDR3 loop: CASTPRDRGTEAFF. The CDR3 DNA follows: TGTGCCAGCACCCCCCGGGACAGGGGCACTGAAGCTTTCTTT.